These 17 T cell receptor beta chains share one sample of origin, sequenced in a study of shared clonotypes between healthy human individuals. The assay was immunoSEQ multiplex PCR, and TCRdb's table has in-frame clones only and misses some. This sample carries about 1,900,000 clones, about 95% of them seen once, and the ten largest clones take 1% to 1.5%. CD8 cells classed as naive were CD45RO-negative and positively selected for CCR7, excluding terminally differentiated effector memory CD45RA+ cells. What was sequenced was naive CD8+ T cells sorted from blood. These receptors were collected from a man aged 18-30 years in good health.

The chain is built from TRBV6-5 and TRBJ2-3, with D hard to call. This CDR3 comprises 12 residues. Looked up from germline, CDR1 is MNHEY and CDR2 is SVGAGI. V gave up 2 bases and J gave up 6 bases, with 6 bases separating them. The CDR3 DNA reads as TGTGCCAGCAGTTACGGGCGGGATACGCAGTATTTT. It translates to CASSYGRDTQYF.

The chain recombines TRBV10-1 with TRBJ2-7; 11 bases are a match to TRBD2. The V gene's germline CDR1 is WNHNN and CDR2 SYGVQD (reference sequence). This CDR3 region has 16 residues. V was clipped by 7 bases and J by 5 bases; unmatched bases: 13. CDR3 DNA: TGCGCCAGCACAAAACTTAGCGGGAGGGCCCCCCACGAGCAGTACTTC. Translation: CASTKLSGRAPHEQYF.

The chain carries TRBV10-2 and TRBJ2-7, with D unresolved. Deletions cut 0 bases from V and 5 bases from J, with 8 bases between. The CDR3 covers 13 residues. Germline V gene lookup returns CDR1 WSHSY and CDR2 SAAADI. The CDR3, as DNA: TGCGCCAGCAGTGAGTCGACTCCCCACGAGCAGTACTTC. As protein: CASSESTPHEQYF.

The genes are TRBV6-4 and TRBJ2-5; D is unresolved. With 3 bases removed from V and 2 bases from J, the gap between germline ends came to 7 bases. The CDR3 totals 13 residues. In germline, CDR1 is MRHNA, CDR2 SNTAGT. CDR3 DNA: TGTGCCAGCAGTGAGTCGGAGCAAGAGACCCAGTACTTC. It yields the protein CASSESEQETQYF.

The rearrangement uses TRBV6-6 and TRBJ2-5, with 11 bases that match TRBD2. The CDR3 is 15 amino acids. J lost 1 base, V lost 5 bases, and 3 bases had no gene match. CDR1 and CDR2 from the germline V gene are MNHNY and SVGAGI (reference sequence). CDR3 nucleotides: TGTGCCAGCAGTCAGCTAGCGGGAGGCCAAGAGACCCAGTACTTC. It yields the protein CASSQLAGGQETQYF.

This clone was counted once. This chain's CDR3 is CASSQDRAHEKLFF. The CDR3 DNA reads TGTGCCAGCAGTCAAGACAGGGCCCATGAAAAACTGTTTTTT. The V call is TRBV6-5, the J call TRBJ1-4; 7 bases are shared with TRBD1. Looked up from germline, CDR1 is MNHEY and CDR2 is SVGAGI. V was pared by 5 bases and J by 6 bases, with 6 bases of the junction left unmatched. The CDR3 spans 14 residues.

The rearrangement links TRBV18 to TRBJ2-7; 7 positions agree with TRBD2. This CDR3 spans 13 amino acids. CDR1 is KGHSH and CDR2 is LQKENI in the germline V gene. Unmatched junction bases numbered 3, after V lost 6 bases and J lost 1 base. In nucleotides, the CDR3 is TGTGCCAGCTCTCACGGGGGGTCCTACGAGCAGTACTTC. It specifies CASSHGGSYEQYF.

This sequence joins TRBV19 and TRBJ1-2, with 7 positions matching TRBD1. The V gene end was trimmed by 8 bases and the J gene end by 9 bases; junction bases not matched to a gene: 6. This CDR3 is built from 11 residues. Germline CDR1 is LNHDA and CDR2 is SQIVND (reference sequence). For the CDR3, the DNA is TGTGCCAGTCGGACAGGAGGGAGCTACACCTTC. Residues: CASRTGGSYTF. Full variable domain (rest looked up from reference TRBV19 and TRBJ1-2): DGGITQSPKYLFRKEGQNVTLSCEQNLNHDAMYWYRQDPGQGLRLIYYSQIVNDFQKGDIAEGYSVSREKKESFPLTVTSAQKNPTAFYLCASRTGGSYTFGSGTRLTVV.

The chain carries TRBV7-9 and TRBJ1-6; D is perhaps TRBD1 (5 bases). The V and J ends lost 4 bases and 10 bases respectively, with 20 bases between them. Germline V gene data show CDR1 as SEHNR and CDR2 as FQNEAQ (reference sequence). The CDR3 covers 16 residues. The CDR3 loop reads CASSSQTEPRGSPLHF. The CDR3 coding sequence is TGTGCCAGCAGCTCCCAGACAGAGCCGCGGGGCTCACCCCTCCACTTT.

The chain is built from TRBV5-8 and TRBJ1-1, with TRBD1 as a possible D gene (5 bases). The CDR3 spans 15 residues. Germline lookup yields CDR1 SGHTS and CDR2 YDEGEE. Trimming took off 0 bases at V and 4 bases at J, with 13 bases between the two ends. The CDR3 region has the DNA TGTGCCAGCAGCTTGGGGTCAGGGATGACCACTGAAGCTTTCTTT. It specifies CASSLGSGMTTEAFF.

On this clone itself: The sample holds other DNA sequences that translate to the same CDR3. The chain recombines TRBV27 with TRBJ2-2; D may be TRBD2 (6 bases). V lost 7 bases, J lost 6 bases, and 15 bases lay in between. Germline V gives CDR1 MNHEY, CDR2 SMNVEV (reference sequence). CDR3 size: 14 residues. CDR3 region: CASTLGGSAGELFF. DNA of the CDR3: TGTGCCAGCACCTTGGGGGGTTCGGCCGGGGAGCTGTTTTTT.

This chain joins TRBV7-9 and TRBJ2-7; 9 bases are a match to TRBD1. The germline V gene has CDR1 SEHNR and CDR2 FQNEAQ (reference sequence). V lost 5 bases and J lost 0; bases outside the gene matches: 5. This CDR3 has 15 amino acids. CDR3 in amino acids: CASSHRDRASYEQYF. In DNA form, the CDR3 reads TGTGCCAGCAGCCATCGGGACAGGGCCTCCTACGAGCAGTACTTC.

Only one count was recorded for this clone. The rearrangement uses TRBV9 and TRBJ1-5; D uncertain. Trimming stripped 0 bases from V and 9 bases from J, with 13 bases between. The CDR3 totals 14 residues. Germline V gene lookup returns CDR1 SGDLS and CDR2 YYNGEE. In DNA form, the CDR3 reads TGTGCCAGCAGCGTAGGGGTAGAAATGGGGCCCCAGCATTTT. It yields the protein CASSVGVEMGPQHF.

The chain couples TRBV4-3 to TRBJ2-7; 7 bases match TRBD1. The CDR3 sequence is 15 residues long. V was clipped by 4 bases and J by 4 bases; unmatched bases: 10. The germline CDR1 and CDR2 sequences are LGHNA and YSLEER. The CDR3, as DNA: TGCGCCAGCAGCCCCGGGACAGCTACGGTTTACGAGCAGTACTTC. This gives the protein CASSPGTATVYEQYF.

The count of this clone is one. This CDR3 is also generated by other DNA sequences in the sample. V gene TRBV11-2 combines with J gene TRBJ2-7; no clear D. This CDR3 is built from 13 residues. Germline V lookup: CDR1 SGHAT, CDR2 FQNNGV. V shed 2 bases and J shed 0 bases, with 5 bases lying between them. The CDR3 protein is CASSLSGSYEQYF. For the CDR3, the DNA is TGTGCCAGCAGCTTAAGTGGCTCCTACGAGCAGTACTTC.

This chain connects TRBV29-1 to TRBJ2-5; no definite D call. The CDR3 is 13 amino acids. Germline V lookup: CDR1 SQVTM, CDR2 ANQGSEA. Trimming took 0 bases from V and 5 from J, leaving 10 bases between them. CDR3 nucleotide sequence: TGCAGCGTTGAAGACGCAAAAGTCGAGACCCAGTACTTC. Translation: CSVEDAKVETQYF.

The chain carries TRBV7-8 and TRBJ1-4, with TRBD1 matching over 9 bases. After removal of 4 bases from V and 7 bases from J, the junction contained 4 bases not matched to a gene. Germline CDR1 reads SGHVS; CDR2 reads FQNEAQ. This CDR3 is 14 amino acids long. CDR3 in amino acids: CASSSPGQGEKLFF. In DNA, the CDR3 is TGTGCCAGCAGCTCTCCGGGACAGGGTGAAAAACTGTTTTTT. Looking up the rest from reference TRBV7-8 and TRBJ1-4 gives the full variable domain: GAGVSQSPRYKVAKRGQDVALRCDPISGHVSLFWYQQALGQGPEFLTYFQNEAQLDKSGLPSDRFFAERPEGSVSTLKIQRTQQEDSAVYLCASSSPGQGEKLFFGSGTQLSVL.